Here is one T cell receptor (beta chain) with its context. Its antigen is as yet unknown. This sample is drawn from a study of CD8 T cells in ankylosing spondylitis. General study points: Seemingly characteristic of ankylosing spondylitis blood was a TCR beta motif consisting of about 8 highly homologous variants.

MiXCR, applied by TCRdb to the 5' RACE reads, yields one record per CDR3 protein. The sample shows hundreds of thousands of distinct CDR3 sequences, more than 9.5% of them seen only once. The receptor was derived from a male donor with ankylosing spondylitis. The sequenced sample was blood, either unsorted or a sorted T cell fraction (not recorded which).

The CDR3 region has the DNA TGTGCCACCAGCAGAGATCTGGGAACGGCTTATGGCTACACCTTC. As protein: CATSRDLGTAYGYTF. J is TRBJ1-2 and V is TRBV15; no clear D gene. The V end lost 0 bases, the J end lost 5 bases, and 13 bases lay between the germline ends. The V gene's germline CDR1 is LNHNV and CDR2 YYDKDF (reference sequence). This CDR3 comprises 15 residues.